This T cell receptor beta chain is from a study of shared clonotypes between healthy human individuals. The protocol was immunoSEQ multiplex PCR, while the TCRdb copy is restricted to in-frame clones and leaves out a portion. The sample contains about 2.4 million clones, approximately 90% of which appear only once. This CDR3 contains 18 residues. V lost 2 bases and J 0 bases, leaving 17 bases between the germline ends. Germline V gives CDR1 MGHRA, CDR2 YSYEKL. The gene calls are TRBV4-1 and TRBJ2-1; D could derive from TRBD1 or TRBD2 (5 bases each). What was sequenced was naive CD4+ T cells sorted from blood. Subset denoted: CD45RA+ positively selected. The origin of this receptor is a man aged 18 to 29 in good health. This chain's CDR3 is CASSQIPLGTSSYNEQFF. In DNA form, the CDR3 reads TGCGCCAGCAGCCAAATCCCCTTGGGGACGAGCTCCTACAATGAGCAGTTCTTC.